The clone carrying this T cell receptor beta chain has just a few counts. Its target is unknown. These data come from a study of beta chain features in type 1 diabetes. The isolated RNA, all of it, was reverse transcribed, so expressed TCRB transcripts were what got sequenced. Clones were read by immunoSEQ multiplex PCR, and TCRdb kept only the in-frame ones, dropping some. The data show approximately 170,000 clones, less than 9.5% seen once. Sampling consisted of one heparinised blood draw per donor, averaging approximately 120 mL. General observations from the study: Naive, central memory and Treg TCRB repertoires appeared more alike in patients than in healthy donors.

This CDR3 has 16 residues. Trimming shortened V by 1 base and J by 1 base, and 10 bases separated the two germline ends. Germline loops: CDR1 SGHTA, CDR2 FQGNSA. The chain couples TRBV7-2 to TRBJ2-2; possibly TRBD1 for D (5 bases). Sequencing was performed on central memory CD4+ T cells from blood. The sequence came from a woman under 30 in good health. The CDR3 DNA sequence: TGTGCCAGCAGCTTAGTGGGCACAGGGAACACCGGGGAGCTGTTTTTT. Translated: CASSLVGTGNTGELFF.